The 5 T cell receptor beta chains below all came from one sample that was sequenced in a study of T cell repertoires in cytomegalovirus infection. Their specific antigens are unknown. TCRdb redid the calling of the reads with MiXCR, one entry per CDR3 protein. The sample yields roughly 350,000 distinct CDR3 sequences, approximately 30% seen once. The sample in question was cultured PBMCs, obtained from culture after CMV antigen stimulation. These receptors originate from a human donor in good health (CMV status not recorded). Some clones in this sample may be carry-over from other donors' samples.

Ten or more counts support this clonotype. The chain has TRBV7-9 and TRBJ1-2; D is undetermined. CDR1 SEHNR and CDR2 FQNEAQ come from the germline V gene (reference sequence). V was cut by 5 bases and J by 4 bases, with 11 bases left in between. The CDR3 length is 13 residues. The CDR3 DNA reads TGTGCCAGCAGCCTAGACCGAATCTATGGCTACACCTTC. Protein: CASSLDRIYGYTF.

This clonotype was counted many times. CDR3: CASSPLASVGVNNEQFF. CDR3 nucleotides: TGTGCCAGCAGCCCCTTGGCTAGCGTTGGAGTTAACAATGAGCAGTTCTTC. The chain is built from TRBV11-3 and TRBJ2-1; a possible D gene is TRBD2 (6 bases). Trimming removed 5 bases from V and 5 bases from J, with 22 bases in between. The CDR3 covers 17 residues. The germline gives CDR1 SGHNT, CDR2 YENEEA. Variable domain in full (rest from reference TRBV11-3 and TRBJ2-1): EAGVVQSPRYKIIEKKQPVAFWCNPISGHNTLYWYLQNLGQGPELLIRYENEEAVDDSQLPKDRFSAERLKGVDSTLKIQPAELGDSAVYLCASSPLASVGVNNEQFFGPGTRLTVL.

The CDR3 DNA is TGTGCCAGCAGTGAAATAGACCCGGGCCTCCACTTT. Its protein is CASSEIDPGLHF. The chain recombines TRBV6-4 with TRBJ1-6; D is unclear. The CDR3 extends over 12 amino acids. Trimming stripped 3 bases from V and 15 bases from J, with 12 bases between. The germline V gene has CDR1 MRHNA and CDR2 SNTAGT.

The V gene is TRBV7-8, the J gene TRBJ2-7; weak D call: TRBD1 (5 bases). In germline, CDR1 is SGHVS, CDR2 FQNEAQ. The V gene lost 1 base and the J gene lost 3 bases, with 10 bases spanning the gap. The CDR3 consists of 14 residues. CDR3 in amino acids: CASSLELGLYEQYF. CDR3 coding DNA: TGTGCCAGCAGCTTAGAGCTGGGGCTCTACGAGCAGTACTTC.

The genes are TRBV20-1 and TRBJ2-1; no reliable D call. Between the trimmed V and J ends, which lost 6 bases and 2 bases, there was a span of 8 bases. The CDR3 has 12 amino acids. CDR1 and CDR2 (germline): DFQATT, SNEGSKA (reference sequence). The CDR3 is CSAPETYNEQFF. In DNA, the CDR3 is TGCAGTGCCCCGGAAACCTACAATGAGCAGTTCTTC.